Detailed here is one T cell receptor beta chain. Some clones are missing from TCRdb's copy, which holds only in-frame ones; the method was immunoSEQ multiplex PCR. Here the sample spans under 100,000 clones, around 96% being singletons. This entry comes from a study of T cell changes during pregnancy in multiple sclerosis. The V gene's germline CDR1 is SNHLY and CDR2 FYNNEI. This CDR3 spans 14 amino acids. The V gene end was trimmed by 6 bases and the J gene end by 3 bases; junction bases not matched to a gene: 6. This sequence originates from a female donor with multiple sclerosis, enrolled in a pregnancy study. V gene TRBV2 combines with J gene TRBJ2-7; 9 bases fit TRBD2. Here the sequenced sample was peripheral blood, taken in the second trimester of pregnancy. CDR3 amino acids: CASRPSSGNYEQYF. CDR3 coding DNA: TGTGCCAGCAGGCCCTCTAGCGGGAACTACGAGCAGTACTTC.